This T cell receptor (beta chain) was profiled in a study of blood T cell repertoires in COVID-19. The wider study: Collection of acute and convalescent COVID-19 samples took place in the United States, Italy and Spain. The cDNA or gDNA used as material had been derived from T cells, B-cell-depleted T cells, or PBMCs.

The CDR3 is 16 residues long. The junction had 10 bases not matched to a gene; V was cut back by 6 bases and J by 3 bases. Germline V gene lookup returns CDR1 MDHEN and CDR2 SYDVKM. Per the original data handling: How many nucleated cells were present was estimated from reference gene primer amplification. The data were produced by immunoSEQ multiplex PCR, yet TCRdb's version contains in-frame clones alone and is incomplete. The V and J calls and clone size were taken over from that table, and D and trimming were inferred from the DNA. The table includes 60,000 to 80,000 clones, over 80% detected once. It was during active infection that Seattle patients were enrolled and then longitudinally followed.

The TCR sequence derives from a man aged 45-60 years with COVID-19, enrolled during active disease. This chain connects TRBV28 to TRBJ1-5; 8 nucleotides match TRBD1. The sequencing sample was made of peripheral blood. The CDR3 bases are TGTGCCAGCAGACCCGAAAAGGACAGGGACAATCAGCCCCAGCATTTT. Its protein is CASRPEKDRDNQPQHF.